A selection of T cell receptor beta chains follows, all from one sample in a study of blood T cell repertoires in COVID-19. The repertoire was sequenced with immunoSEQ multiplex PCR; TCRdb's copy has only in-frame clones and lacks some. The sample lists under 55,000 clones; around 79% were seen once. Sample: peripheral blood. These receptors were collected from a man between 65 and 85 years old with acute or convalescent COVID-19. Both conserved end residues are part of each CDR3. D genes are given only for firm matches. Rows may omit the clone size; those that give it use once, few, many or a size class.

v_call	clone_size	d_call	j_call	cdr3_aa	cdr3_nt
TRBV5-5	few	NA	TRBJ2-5	CASSLAQGLQETQYF	TGTGCCAGCAGCCTAGCACAGGGACTACAAGAGACCCAGTACTTC
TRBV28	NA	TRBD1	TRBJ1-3	CASSIPGDSLLGNTIYF	TGTGCCAGCAGTATTCCGGGGGACAGCCTTTTGGGAAACACCATATATTTT
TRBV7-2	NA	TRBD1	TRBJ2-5	CASSNPAPGGQETQYF	TGTGCCAGCAGCAATCCCGCCCCAGGGGGCCAAGAGACCCAGTACTTC
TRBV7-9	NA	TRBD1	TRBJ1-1	CASSIQGAPEAFF	TGTGCCAGCAGCATACAGGGGGCGCCTGAAGCTTTCTTT
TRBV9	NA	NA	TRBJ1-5	CASSVDGRDNQPQHF	TGTGCCAGCAGCGTCGACGGGAGGGACAATCAGCCCCAGCATTTT
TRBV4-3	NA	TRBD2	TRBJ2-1	CASSQGGAGAYNEQFF	TGCGCCAGCAGCCAAGGAGGAGCGGGAGCCTACAATGAGCAGTTCTTC
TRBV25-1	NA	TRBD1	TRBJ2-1	CASTDGDRGANEQFF	TGTGCCAGCACAGATGGGGACAGGGGAGCCAATGAGCAGTTCTTC
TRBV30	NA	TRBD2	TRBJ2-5	CAWRPSGGGETQYF	TGTGCCTGGAGACCTAGCGGGGGGGGAGAGACCCAGTACTTC
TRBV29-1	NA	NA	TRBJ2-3	CSVEDRGSTDTQYF	TGCAGCGTTGAAGATCGAGGAAGCACAGATACGCAGTATTTT
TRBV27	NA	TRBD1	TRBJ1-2	CASSGGTGFYGYTF	TGTGCCAGCAGTGGCGGGACAGGGTTCTATGGCTACACCTTC
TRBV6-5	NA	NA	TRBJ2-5	CASRARREETQYF	TGTGCCAGCAGGGCCCGGAGGGAAGAGACCCAGTACTTC
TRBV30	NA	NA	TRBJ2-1	CAWKFDEGNEQFF	TGTGCCTGGAAGTTCGACGAGGGCAATGAGCAGTTCTTC
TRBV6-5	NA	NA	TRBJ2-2	CASRIGENTGELFF	TGTGCCAGCAGGATAGGGGAGAACACCGGGGAGCTGTTTTTT
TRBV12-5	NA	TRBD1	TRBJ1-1	CASGGQPPTNTEAFF	TGTGCTAGTGGGGGACAGCCGCCGACAAACACTGAAGCTTTCTTT
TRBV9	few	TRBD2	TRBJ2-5	CASSVAGLAEETQYF	TGTGCCAGCAGCGTAGCGGGACTAGCGGAAGAGACCCAGTACTTC
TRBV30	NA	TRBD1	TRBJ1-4	CARLEVDRGYEKLFF	TGTGCCCGCTTGGAGGTTGACAGGGGTTATGAAAAACTGTTTTTT
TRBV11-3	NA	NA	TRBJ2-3	CASSLDGGGGRTQYF	TGTGCCAGCAGCTTAGACGGGGGTGGGGGTCGGACGCAGTATTTT
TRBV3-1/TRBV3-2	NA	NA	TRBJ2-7	CASARTESSYEQYF	TGTGCCAGCGCCCGGACAGAAAGCTCCTACGAGCAGTACTTC
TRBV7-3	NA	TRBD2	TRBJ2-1	CASSLGGRSNEQFF	TGTGCCAGCAGCTTAGGCGGGAGATCTAATGAGCAGTTCTTC
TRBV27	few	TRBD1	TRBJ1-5	CASSTGQGPQPQHF	TGTGCCAGCAGTACAGGACAGGGCCCTCAGCCCCAGCATTTT
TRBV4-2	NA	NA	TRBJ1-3	CASSQASGGDSGNTIYF	TGTGCCAGCAGCCAGGCCTCGGGGGGGGACTCTGGAAACACCATATATTTT
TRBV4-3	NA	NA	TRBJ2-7	CASSQGRGSSEQYF	TGCGCCAGCAGCCAAGGGAGGGGTAGCAGCGAGCAGTACTTC
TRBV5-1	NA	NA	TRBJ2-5	CASKTGTLAGETQYF	TGCGCCAGCAAAACCGGGACTCTTGCCGGGGAGACCCAGTACTTC
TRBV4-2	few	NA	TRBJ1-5	CASSQEPTEPQHF	TGTGCCAGCAGCCAAGAACCCACGGAGCCCCAGCATTTT
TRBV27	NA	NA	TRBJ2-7	CASHQTPSTGTHEQYF	TGTGCCAGCCACCAAACCCCCTCGACAGGAACCCACGAGCAGTACTTC
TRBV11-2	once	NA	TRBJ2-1	CASSLLRARGEEQFF	TGTGCCAGCAGCTTGTTGAGGGCGCGGGGAGAGGAGCAGTTCTTC
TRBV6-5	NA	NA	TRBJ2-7	CASSPGDRSSYEQYF	TGTGCCAGCAGCCCCGGAGACAGGTCATCCTACGAGCAGTACTTC
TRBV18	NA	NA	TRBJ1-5	CASSPARNQPQHF	TGTGCCAGCTCACCGGCCCGCAATCAGCCCCAGCATTTT
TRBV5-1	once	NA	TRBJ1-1	CASSTQGGRYTEAFF	TGCGCCAGCAGTACCCAGGGAGGGAGGTACACTGAAGCTTTCTTT
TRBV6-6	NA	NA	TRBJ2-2	CASSVRNEGRELFF	TGTGCCAGCAGTGTACGAAACGAGGGCCGGGAGCTGTTTTTT
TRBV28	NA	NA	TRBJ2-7	CASSVSSISYEQYF	TGTGCAAGCAGTGTTAGTTCGATCTCCTACGAGCAGTACTTC
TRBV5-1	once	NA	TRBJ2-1	CASSLTVAMNEQFF	TGCGCCAGCAGCTTGACAGTTGCAATGAATGAGCAGTTCTTC
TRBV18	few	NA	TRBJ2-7	CASSPRNNWAEQYF	TGTGCCAGCTCACCACGGAACAACTGGGCCGAGCAGTACTTC
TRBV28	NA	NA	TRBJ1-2	CASSLVTRSLYGYTF	TGTGCCAGCAGTTTAGTCACGAGGTCCCTCTATGGCTACACCTTC
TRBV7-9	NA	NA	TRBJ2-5	CASREAGRETQYF	TGTGCCAGCAGAGAGGCGGGGCGAGAGACCCAGTACTTC
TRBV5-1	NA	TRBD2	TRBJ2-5	CASGPAGQETQYF	TGCGCCAGCGGCCCAGCGGGGCAAGAGACCCAGTACTTC
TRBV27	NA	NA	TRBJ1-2	CASSQPREGRGYTF	TGTGCCAGCAGTCAACCGCGCGAAGGCAGGGGCTACACCTTC
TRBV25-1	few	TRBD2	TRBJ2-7	CASAGLAEPYEQYF	TGTGCCAGCGCGGGACTAGCGGAGCCCTACGAGCAGTACTTC
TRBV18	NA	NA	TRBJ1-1	CASSPQRNTEAFF	TGTGCCAGCTCACCACAGAGAAACACTGAAGCTTTCTTT
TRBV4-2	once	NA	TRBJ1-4	CASSQGQGTEKLFF	TGTGCCAGCAGCCAAGGCCAGGGCACTGAAAAACTGTTTTTT